This T cell receptor (beta chain) was sequenced during a study of OX40 agonist ivuxolimab in advanced cancers. The overall study: Ivuxolimab doses were 0.01, 0.1, 0.3, 1.5, 3 or 10 mg/kg every 2 weeks. Mean age roughly 65 years, range about 20 to 90; about 81% male. In three patients, partial responses were observed, one with hepatocellular carcinoma and two with cutaneous melanoma.

Only in-frame clones appear in the TCRdb table, and some are missing; sequencing was by immunoSEQ multiplex PCR. Counted here are 65,000 to 70,000 clones, approximately 78% occurring once; the ten biggest clones make up roughly 0.4%. Autoimmune disease history or systemic immunosuppression led to patients being barred. The V gene lost 0 bases and the J gene lost 3 bases, with 9 bases spanning the gap. The germline CDR1 and CDR2 sequences are MNHEY and SVGAGI. This CDR3 region has 15 residues. The gene calls are TRBV6-5 and TRBJ1-5, with D possibly TRBD1 on 5 matching bases. This TCR derives from an adult with an advanced solid tumor such as melanoma, head and neck, liver or kidney cancer. Sequenced material: CD4+ or CD8+ T cells sorted from blood, taken in a trial of the OX40 agonist ivuxolimab. DNA for the CDR3: TGTGCCAGCAGTTACTCGAGACAGCTCAATCAGCCCCAGCATTTT. As protein: CASSYSRQLNQPQHF.